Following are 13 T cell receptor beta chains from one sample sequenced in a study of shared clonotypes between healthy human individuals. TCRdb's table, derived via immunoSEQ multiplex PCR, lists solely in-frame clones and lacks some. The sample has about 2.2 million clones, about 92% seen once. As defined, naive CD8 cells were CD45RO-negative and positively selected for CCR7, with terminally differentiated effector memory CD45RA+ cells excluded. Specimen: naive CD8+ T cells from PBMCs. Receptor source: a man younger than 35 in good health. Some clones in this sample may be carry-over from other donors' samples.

The DNA for the CDR3 is TGTGCCATCAGTGAGGTGGGCAATGAGCAGTTCTTC. This codes for CAISEVGNEQFF. This rearrangement joins TRBV10-3 to TRBJ2-1; D gene uncertain. CDR3 size: 12 residues. Germline assignment: CDR1 ENHRY and CDR2 SYGVKD. Trimming removed 2 bases at V and 6 bases at J, with 5 bases between.

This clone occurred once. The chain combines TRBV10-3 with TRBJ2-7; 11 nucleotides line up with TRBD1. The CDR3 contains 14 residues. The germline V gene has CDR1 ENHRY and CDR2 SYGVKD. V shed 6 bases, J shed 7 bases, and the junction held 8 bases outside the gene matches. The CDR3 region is CAIRGTGGNLEQYF. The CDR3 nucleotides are TGTGCCATCAGGGGGACAGGGGGTAATCTAGAGCAGTACTTC.

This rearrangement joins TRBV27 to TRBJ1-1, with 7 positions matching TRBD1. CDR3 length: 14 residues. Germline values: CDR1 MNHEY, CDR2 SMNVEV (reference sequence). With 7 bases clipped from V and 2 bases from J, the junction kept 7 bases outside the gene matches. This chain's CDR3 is CASTNTGANTEAFF. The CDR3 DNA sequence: TGTGCCAGCACCAACACAGGGGCTAACACTGAAGCTTTCTTT.

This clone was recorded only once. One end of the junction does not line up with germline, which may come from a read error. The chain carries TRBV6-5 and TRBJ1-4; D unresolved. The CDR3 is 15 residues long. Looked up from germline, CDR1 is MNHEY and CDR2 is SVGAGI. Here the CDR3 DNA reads TGTGCCAGCAGCCTCGCGGTGGCAACAAATGAAAAACTGTTTTTT. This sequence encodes CASSLAVATNEKLFF.

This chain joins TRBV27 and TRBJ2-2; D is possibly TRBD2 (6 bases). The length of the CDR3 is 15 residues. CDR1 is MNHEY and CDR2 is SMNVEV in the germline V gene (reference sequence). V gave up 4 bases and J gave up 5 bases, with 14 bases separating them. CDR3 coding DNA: TGTGCCAGCAGTTGGTTCGGGAGAAGGACCGGGGAGCTGTTTTTT. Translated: CASSWFGRRTGELFF.

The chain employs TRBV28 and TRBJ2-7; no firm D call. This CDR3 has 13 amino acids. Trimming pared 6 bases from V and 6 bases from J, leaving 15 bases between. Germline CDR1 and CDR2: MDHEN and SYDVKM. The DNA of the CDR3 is TGTGCCAGCAGGGGGTCGAACGGCGGCGAGCAGTACTTC. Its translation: CASRGSNGGEQYF.

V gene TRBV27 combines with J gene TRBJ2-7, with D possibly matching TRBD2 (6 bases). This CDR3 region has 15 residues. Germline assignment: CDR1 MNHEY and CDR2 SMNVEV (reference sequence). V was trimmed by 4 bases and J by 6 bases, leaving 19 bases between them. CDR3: CASSYRLGRPSEQYF. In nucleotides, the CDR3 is TGTGCCAGCAGTTACCGACTAGGCCGTCCCTCCGAGCAGTACTTC.

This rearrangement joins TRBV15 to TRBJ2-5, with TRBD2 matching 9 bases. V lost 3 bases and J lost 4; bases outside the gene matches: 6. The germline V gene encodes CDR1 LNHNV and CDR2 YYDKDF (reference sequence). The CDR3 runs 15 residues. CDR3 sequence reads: CATSRLREGRETQYF. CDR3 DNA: TGTGCCACCAGCAGGTTGCGGGAGGGCCGAGAGACCCAGTACTTC.

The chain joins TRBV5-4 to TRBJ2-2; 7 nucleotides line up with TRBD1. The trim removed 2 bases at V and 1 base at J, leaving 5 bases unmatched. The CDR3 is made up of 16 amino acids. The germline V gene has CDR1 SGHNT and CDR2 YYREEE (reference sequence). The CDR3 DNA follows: TGTGCCAGCAGCTTAGGGGACAGCCTGAACACCGGGGAGCTGTTTTTT. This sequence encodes CASSLGDSLNTGELFF.

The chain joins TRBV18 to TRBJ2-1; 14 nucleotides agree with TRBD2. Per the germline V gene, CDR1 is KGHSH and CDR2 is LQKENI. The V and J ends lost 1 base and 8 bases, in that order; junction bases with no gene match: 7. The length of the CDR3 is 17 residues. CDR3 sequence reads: CASSPRTGTSGSDEQFF. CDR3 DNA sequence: TGTGCCAGCTCACCACGTACCGGGACTAGCGGGAGTGATGAGCAGTTCTTC.

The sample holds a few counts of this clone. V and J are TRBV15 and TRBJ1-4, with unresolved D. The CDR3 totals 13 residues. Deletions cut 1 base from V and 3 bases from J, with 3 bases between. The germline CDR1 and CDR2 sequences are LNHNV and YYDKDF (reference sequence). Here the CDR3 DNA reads TGTGCCACCAGCAGAGTCGCTAATGAAAAACTGTTTTTT. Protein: CATSRVANEKLFF.

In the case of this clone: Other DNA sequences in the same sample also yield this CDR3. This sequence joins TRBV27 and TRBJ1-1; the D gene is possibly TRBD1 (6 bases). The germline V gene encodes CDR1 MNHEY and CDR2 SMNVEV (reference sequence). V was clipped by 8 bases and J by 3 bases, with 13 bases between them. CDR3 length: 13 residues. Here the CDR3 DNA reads TGTGCCAGCCGGAGGAGGGGGGACACTGAAGCTTTCTTT. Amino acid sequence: CASRRRGDTEAFF.

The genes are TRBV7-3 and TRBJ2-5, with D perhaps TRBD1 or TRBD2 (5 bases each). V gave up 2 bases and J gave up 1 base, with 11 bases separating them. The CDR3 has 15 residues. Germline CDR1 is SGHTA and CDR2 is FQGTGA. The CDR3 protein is CASSLGGGPQETQYF. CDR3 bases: TGTGCCAGCAGCTTAGGGGGTGGCCCCCAAGAGACCCAGTACTTC. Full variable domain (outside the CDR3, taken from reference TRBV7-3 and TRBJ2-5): GAGVSQTPSNKVTEKGKYVELRCDPISGHTALYWYRQSLGQGPEFLIYFQGTGAADDSGLPNDRFFAVRPEGSVSTLKIQRTERGDSAVYLCASSLGGGPQETQYFGPGTRLLVL.